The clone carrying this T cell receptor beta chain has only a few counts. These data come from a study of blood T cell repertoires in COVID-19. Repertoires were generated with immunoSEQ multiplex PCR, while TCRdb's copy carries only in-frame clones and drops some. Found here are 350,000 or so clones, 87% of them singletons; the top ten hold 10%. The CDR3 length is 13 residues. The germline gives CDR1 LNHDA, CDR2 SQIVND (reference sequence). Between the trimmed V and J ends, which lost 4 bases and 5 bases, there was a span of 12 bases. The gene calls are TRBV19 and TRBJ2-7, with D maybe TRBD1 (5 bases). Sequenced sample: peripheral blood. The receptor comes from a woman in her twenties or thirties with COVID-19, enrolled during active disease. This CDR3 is CASSTTVDHEQYF. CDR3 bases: TGTGCCAGTAGTACGACAGTCGATCACGAGCAGTACTTC.